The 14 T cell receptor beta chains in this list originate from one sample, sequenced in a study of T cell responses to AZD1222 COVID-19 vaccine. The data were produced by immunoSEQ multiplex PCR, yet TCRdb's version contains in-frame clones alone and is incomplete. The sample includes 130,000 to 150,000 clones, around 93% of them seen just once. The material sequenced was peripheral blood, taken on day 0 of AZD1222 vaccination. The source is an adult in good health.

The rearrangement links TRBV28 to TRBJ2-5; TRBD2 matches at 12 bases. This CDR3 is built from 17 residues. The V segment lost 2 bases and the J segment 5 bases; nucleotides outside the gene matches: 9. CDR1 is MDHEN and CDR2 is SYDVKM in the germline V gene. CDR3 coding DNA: TGTGCCAGCAGTTTACTTCTAGCGGGGGGGCCGCTTGAGACCCAGTACTTC. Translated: CASSLLLAGGPLETQYF.

In nucleotides, the CDR3 is TGTGCCAGCAGTTTTAAGGCTTCACCCCTCCACTTT. Protein sequence: CASSFKASPLHF. This chain joins TRBV28 and TRBJ1-6, with D unresolved. Germline loops: CDR1 MDHEN, CDR2 SYDVKM. The V end lost 3 bases, the J end lost 9 bases, and 6 bases lay between the germline ends. CDR3 size: 12 residues.

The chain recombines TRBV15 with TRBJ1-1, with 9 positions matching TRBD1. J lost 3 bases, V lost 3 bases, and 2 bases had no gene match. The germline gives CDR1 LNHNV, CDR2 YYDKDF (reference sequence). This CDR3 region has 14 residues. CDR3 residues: CATSRDRGHTEAFF. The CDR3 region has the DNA TGTGCCACCAGCAGGGACAGGGGACACACTGAAGCTTTCTTT.

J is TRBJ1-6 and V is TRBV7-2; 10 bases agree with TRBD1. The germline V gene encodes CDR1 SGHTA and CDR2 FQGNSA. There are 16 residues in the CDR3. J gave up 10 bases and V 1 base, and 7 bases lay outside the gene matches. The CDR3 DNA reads TGTGCCAGCAGCTTAGTACCGGGACAGGGGATGTCACCCCTCCACTTT. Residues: CASSLVPGQGMSPLHF.

CDR3 loop: CASSQPLYRVRGETQYF. Written as DNA, the CDR3 is TGCGCCAGCAGCCAACCTCTCTACAGGGTACGAGGAGAGACCCAGTACTTC. The chain joins TRBV4-1 to TRBJ2-5, with a tentative D call TRBD1 (6 bases). V was cut by 2 bases and J by 4 bases, with 20 bases left in between. In germline, CDR1 is MGHRA, CDR2 YSYEKL. The CDR3 is made up of 17 amino acids.

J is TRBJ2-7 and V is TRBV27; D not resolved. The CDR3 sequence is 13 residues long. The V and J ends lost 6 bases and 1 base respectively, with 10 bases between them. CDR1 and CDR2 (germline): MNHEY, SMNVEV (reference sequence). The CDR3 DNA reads TGTGCCAGCAGCCCCGAGCCATCCTACGAGCAGTACTTC. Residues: CASSPEPSYEQYF.

DNA for the CDR3: TGTGCCACACCGGGACGGACGGGTTGTGGGGCCAAAAACATTCAGTACTTC. The encoded protein is CATPGRTGCGAKNIQYF. The V gene is TRBV27, the J gene TRBJ2-4; possibly TRBD1 or TRBD2 for D (5 bases each). V was trimmed by 10 bases and J by 1 base, leaving 23 bases between them. The CDR3 is made up of 17 amino acids. From germline, CDR1 is MNHEY and CDR2 SMNVEV (reference sequence).

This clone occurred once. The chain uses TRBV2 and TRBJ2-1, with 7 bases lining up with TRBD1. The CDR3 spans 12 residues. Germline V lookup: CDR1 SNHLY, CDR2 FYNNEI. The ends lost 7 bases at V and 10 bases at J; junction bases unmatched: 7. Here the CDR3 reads CASKKGAGEQFF. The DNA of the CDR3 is TGTGCCAGCAAAAAGGGGGCAGGCGAGCAGTTCTTC. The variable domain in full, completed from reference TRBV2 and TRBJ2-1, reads EPEVTQTPSHQVTQMGQEVILRCVPISNHLYFYWYRQILGQKVEFLVSFYNNEISEKSEIFDDQFSVERPDGSNFTLKIRSTKLEDSAMYFCASKKGAGEQFFGPGTRLTVL.

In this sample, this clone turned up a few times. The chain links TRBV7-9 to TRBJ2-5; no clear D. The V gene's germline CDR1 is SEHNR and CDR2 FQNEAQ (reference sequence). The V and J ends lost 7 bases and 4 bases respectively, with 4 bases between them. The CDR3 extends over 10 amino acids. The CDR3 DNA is TGTGCCAGCAAGGGAGAGACCCAGTACTTC. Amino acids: CASKGETQYF.

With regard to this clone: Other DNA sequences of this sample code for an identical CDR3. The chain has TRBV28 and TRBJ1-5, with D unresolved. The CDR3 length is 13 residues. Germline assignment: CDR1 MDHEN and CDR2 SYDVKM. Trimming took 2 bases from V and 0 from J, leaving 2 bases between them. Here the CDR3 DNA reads TGTGCCAGCAGTTTAGGTAGCAATCAGCCCCAGCATTTT. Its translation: CASSLGSNQPQHF.

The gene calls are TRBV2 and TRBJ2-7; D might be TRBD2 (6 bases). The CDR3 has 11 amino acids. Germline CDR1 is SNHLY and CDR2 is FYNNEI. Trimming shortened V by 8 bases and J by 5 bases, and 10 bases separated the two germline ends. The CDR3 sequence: CASGGLNEQYF. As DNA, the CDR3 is TGTGCCAGCGGGGGGTTAAACGAGCAGTACTTC.

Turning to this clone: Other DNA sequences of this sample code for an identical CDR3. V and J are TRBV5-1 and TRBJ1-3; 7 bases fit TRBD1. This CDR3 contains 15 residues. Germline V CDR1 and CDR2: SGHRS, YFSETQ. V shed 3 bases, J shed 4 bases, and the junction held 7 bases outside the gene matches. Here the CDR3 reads CASSSRTGSGNTIYF. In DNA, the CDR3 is TGCGCCAGCAGCTCCAGGACAGGATCGGGAAACACCATATATTTT.

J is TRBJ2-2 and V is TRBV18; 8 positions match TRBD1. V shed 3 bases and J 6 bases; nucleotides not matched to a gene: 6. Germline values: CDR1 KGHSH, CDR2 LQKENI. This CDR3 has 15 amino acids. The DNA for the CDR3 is TGTGCCAGCTCACCCAACGCAGGGGGCTCCGGGGAGCTGTTTTTT. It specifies CASSPNAGGSGELFF.

CDR3 nucleotides: TGTGCCAGCTCACCGGAGGAAACCAACACCGGGGAGCTGTTTTTT. This translates into CASSPEETNTGELFF. The chain combines TRBV18 with TRBJ2-2; D might be TRBD2 (5 bases). The CDR3 totals 15 residues. CDR1 is KGHSH, CDR2 LQKENI, per germline. Trimming cost V 3 bases and J 2 bases, with 10 bases left between them.